This T cell receptor (beta chain) was sequenced during a study of regulatory T cells in long-lasting Graves disease. About this clonotype itself: Its specificity is not known.

Study results and limitations: Peripheral blood alone, not thyroid tissue, underwent study. Newly diagnosed patients had higher TCR diversity than persistent Graves' patients did.

According to the study, TCR beta libraries were built with iRepertoire HTBI primers and CDR3-region Arm-PCR. A single record per CDR3 protein comes from TCRdb applying MiXCR to the multiplex PCR reads. Among approximately 360,000 distinct CDR3 sequences, approximately 23% were seen once, and the ten largest hold less than 30%. This sample's time point: persistent/refractory GD, antithyroid drugs over 5 years with positive TRAb. Construction of the TCR library relied on RNA isolated from PBMCs. Source: peripheral blood mononuclear cells (PBMCs), taken when the disease was refractory, from a patient treated with antithyroid drugs. The TCR was taken from a woman between 40 and 55 years old with Graves disease.

CDR3 residues: CASSTGTGGRETQYF. DNA of the CDR3: TGTGCCAGCAGCACTGGGACAGGGGGCCGAGAGACCCAGTACTTC. The chain joins TRBV7-9 to TRBJ2-5; 12 positions agree with TRBD1. CDR1 is SEHNR and CDR2 is FQNEAQ in the germline V gene (reference sequence). V lost 5 bases to trimming and J lost 4 bases; unmatched junction nucleotides: 5. The CDR3 is 15 amino acids. Full variable domain (missing parts from reference TRBV7-9 and TRBJ2-5): DTGVSQNPRHKITKRGQNVTFRCDPISEHNRLYWYRQTLGQGPEFLTYFQNEAQLEKSRLLSDRFSAERPKGSFSTLEIQRTEQGDSAMYLCASSTGTGGRETQYFGPGTRLLVL.